This T cell receptor (beta chain) is from a study of CD8 T cells in Susac syndrome (dated by TCRdb to about 2019). Regarding the research as a whole: The study used repertoire sequencing to test whether antigen drove CD8+ T cell activation and differentiation in Susac syndrome.

RNA was extracted with the RNeasy kit and 0.5 to 1 ug was reverse transcribed using random hexamers. TCR beta CDR3 regions were amplified with the immunoSEQ multiplex PCR assay covering 54 Vbeta and 13 Jbeta segments. To correct PCR amplification bias, a synthetic template baseline was used for both primer optimization and computational correction. In the source study's methods: Reads were annotated to V, D and J genes per IMGT and analyzed with immunoSEQ Analyzer, keeping only productive sequences. Clonality was calculated as one minus the Shannon entropy normalized by log2 of the number of productive unique sequences. For each patient and control, public and private clones were evaluated among the 100 most prevalent clones. Susac-specific clones were defined as absent from healthy and MS cohorts, 1052 published viral clones and other ImmuneACCESS disease sequences. Using fastp trimming at Q25 and MiXCR clonotype assembly, TCRdb reanalyzed the public sequencing data and kept in-frame beta chains. Rows with a matching CDR3 protein are joined into one entry that keeps the most common DNA and genes. TCRdb's processing, not the authors', yielded these V and J calls. The sample yields some 190,000 distinct CDR3 sequences; roughly 95% were counted once. The top ten clonotypes cover about 0.1% of the sample.

On this clonotype: Its antigen is unknown. No much larger clone is present one base from it, and per-base qualities are unavailable.

Here is what the overall study found, with its caveats: The number of individuals in the TCR sequencing and HLA analysis was recognized as being relatively small.

Peripheral blood CD8+ and CD4+ T cells from healthy donors, Susac syndrome patients and multiple sclerosis patients were profiled using high-throughput TCR beta sequencing. Healthy donors were included as age- and sex-matched controls. Bulk CD8+ and CD4+ T cells were purified by magnetic negative isolation, whereas CD8+ TEMRA cells were enriched by FACS. Blood was collected in EDTA tubes and processed within 24 hours, with PBMCs isolated through density gradient centrifugation. PBMCs intended for TCR sequencing were frozen in liquid nitrogen and were later thawed in a 37 degrees C water bath. Purity of sorted or isolated CD4+, CD8+ and CD8+ TEMRA cells was at least 90%. The sample was CD4+ T cells from PBMCs. This receptor was obtained from a human donor in good health.

The CDR3 protein is CASSFSGSGTDTQYF. The nucleotides read TGTGCCAGCAGCTTCAGCGGGAGTGGGACAGATACGCAGTATTTT. The V and J segments used are TRBV7-2 and TRBJ2-3; a stretch of 8 junction bases matches TRBD2. V lost 3 bases and J lost 3 bases, and the count of bases not matched to a germline gene is 5. In the germline V gene, CDR1 corresponds to SGHTA and CDR2 to FQGNSA. Including cysteine and phenylalanine, the CDR3 has 15 amino acids. Left in the record is the CDR3 DNA by itself, 45 bases read in frame from the first base.